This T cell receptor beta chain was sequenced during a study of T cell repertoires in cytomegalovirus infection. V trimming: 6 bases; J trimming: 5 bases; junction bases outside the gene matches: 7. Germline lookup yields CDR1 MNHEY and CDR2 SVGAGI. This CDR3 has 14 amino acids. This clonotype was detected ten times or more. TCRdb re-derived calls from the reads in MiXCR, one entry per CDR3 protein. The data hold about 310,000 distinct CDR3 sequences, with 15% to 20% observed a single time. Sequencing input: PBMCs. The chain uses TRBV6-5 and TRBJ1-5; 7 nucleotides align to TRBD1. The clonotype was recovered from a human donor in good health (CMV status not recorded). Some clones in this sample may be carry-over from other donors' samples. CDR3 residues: CASSPTGRYQPQHF. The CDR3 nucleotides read TGTGCCAGCAGCCCGACAGGGAGATATCAGCCCCAGCATTTT.